The sample holds a few counts of the clone carrying this T cell receptor beta chain. Per the germline V gene, CDR1 is SGHRS and CDR2 is YFSETQ. Between the trimmed V and J ends, which lost 0 bases and 3 bases, there was a span of 10 bases. This CDR3 has 14 residues. This entry belongs to a study of blood T cell repertoires in COVID-19. In the study overall: Samples came from the United States, Italy and Spain, spanning acute and convalescent COVID-19. From T cells, B-cell-depleted T cells, or PBMCs came the material, which was cDNA or gDNA.

The protocol was immunoSEQ multiplex PCR, while the TCRdb copy is restricted to in-frame clones and leaves out a portion. The data contain over 350,000 clones, approximately 90% of them singletons. In assigning cohorts, the study relied on participant-reported clinical history. Symptom resolution, clearance, or two negative PCRs marked the recovered donors of Cohort 3. This TCR derives from a woman aged 50 to 60 who had recovered from COVID-19. The V gene is TRBV5-1, the J gene TRBJ2-7, with D hard to call. Sequencing input: PBMCs or T cells enriched from blood (not recorded which). CDR3 sequence: CASSLVGVGYEQYF. DNA for the CDR3: TGCGCCAGCAGCTTGGTTGGAGTCGGCTACGAGCAGTACTTC.